The T cell receptor beta chain described here comes from a study of blood T cell repertoires in COVID-19. Study-level information: Sites across the United States, Italy and Spain contributed samples from acute and convalescent COVID-19. T cells, B-cell-depleted T cells, or PBMCs supplied cDNA or gDNA.

This clone was seen more than once but under ten times. Per the study methods: For nucleated cells, counts were estimated from reference gene primer amplification. Sequencing used immunoSEQ multiplex PCR; TCRdb keeps in-frame clones, though not all of them. V, J and clone size are taken as reported in that table, and D and trimming were inferred from the DNA itself. The sample consists of 110,000 or so clones, more than 70% of them appearing once. The CDR3 covers 11 residues. Germline V gene lookup returns CDR1 SEHNR and CDR2 FQNEAQ (reference sequence). J was trimmed by 3 bases and V by 9 bases; bases with no gene match: 1.

This clonotype was sampled from a woman in her seventies who had recovered from COVID-19. The chain joins TRBV7-9 to TRBJ2-7; TRBD1 agrees at 8 bases. Sequencing was carried out using peripheral blood. The CDR3 loop reads CASTGGYEQYF. The CDR3 DNA reads as TGTGCCAGTACAGGGGGCTACGAGCAGTACTTC. Together with reference TRBV7-9 and TRBJ2-7, the CDR3 gives the full variable domain: DTGVSQNPRHKITKRGQNVTFRCDPISEHNRLYWYRQTLGQGPEFLTYFQNEAQLEKSRLLSDRFSAERPKGSFSTLEIQRTEQGDSAMYLCASTGGYEQYFGPGTRLTVT.